This T cell receptor beta chain originates from a study of blood T cell repertoires in COVID-19. Study background: PBMCs, B-cell-depleted T cells, or T cells were the source of the cDNA or gDNA that made up the material.

A few counts support this clone. Per the study methods: It was from reference gene primer amplification that nucleated cell counts were estimated. Method: immunoSEQ multiplex PCR; TCRdb's copy keeps in-frame clones and lacks some. V and J calls plus clone size are reproduced from that table; the DNA served to infer D and trimming. The sample lists under 250,000 clones, 75% to 85% occurring once. CDR1 and CDR2 from the germline V gene are SGHRS and YFSETQ. Trimming took off 2 bases at V and 1 base at J, with 13 bases between the two ends. The CDR3 sequence is 16 residues long. The chain joins TRBV5-1 to TRBJ2-4; weak D call: TRBD1 (6 bases). What was sequenced was peripheral blood. This sequence originates from a human donor in a cohort sampled during active COVID-19. This CDR3 reads CASSLVPGEAKNIQYF. CDR3 DNA: TGCGCCAGCAGCTTAGTGCCAGGGGAGGCCAAAAACATTCAGTACTTC.